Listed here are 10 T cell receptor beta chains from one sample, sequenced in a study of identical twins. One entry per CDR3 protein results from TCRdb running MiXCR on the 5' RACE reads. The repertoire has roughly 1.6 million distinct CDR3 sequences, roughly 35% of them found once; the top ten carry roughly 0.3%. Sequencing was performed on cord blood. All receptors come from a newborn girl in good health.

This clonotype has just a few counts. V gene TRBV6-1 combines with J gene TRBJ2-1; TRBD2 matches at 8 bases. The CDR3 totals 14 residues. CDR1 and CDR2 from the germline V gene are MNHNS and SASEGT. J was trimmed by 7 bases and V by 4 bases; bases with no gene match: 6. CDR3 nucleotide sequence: TGTGCCAGCAGTGTCGGGGGGGGCTCGAATGAGCAGTTCTTC. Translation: CASSVGGGSNEQFF.

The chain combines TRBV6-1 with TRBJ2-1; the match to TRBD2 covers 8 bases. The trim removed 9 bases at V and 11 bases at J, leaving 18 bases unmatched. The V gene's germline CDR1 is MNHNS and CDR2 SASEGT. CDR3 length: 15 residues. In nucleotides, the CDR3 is TGTGCCAGTGGAGGACTAGCAGGGGTCGGGGATAAGCAGTTCTTC. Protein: CASGGLAGVGDKQFF.

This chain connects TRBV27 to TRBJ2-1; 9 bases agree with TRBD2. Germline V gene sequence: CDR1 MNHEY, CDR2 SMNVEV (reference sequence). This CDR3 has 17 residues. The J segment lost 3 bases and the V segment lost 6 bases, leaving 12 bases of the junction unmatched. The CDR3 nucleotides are TGTGCCAGCAGCTTAAATCCCCAAGCGGGGGGCTACAATGAGCAGTTCTTC. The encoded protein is CASSLNPQAGGYNEQFF.

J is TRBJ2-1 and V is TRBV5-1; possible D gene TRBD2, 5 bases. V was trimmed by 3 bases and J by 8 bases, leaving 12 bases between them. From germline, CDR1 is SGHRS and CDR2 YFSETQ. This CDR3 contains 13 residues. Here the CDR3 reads CASSSRDRDEQFF. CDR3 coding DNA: TGCGCCAGCAGCTCGAGGGATAGGGATGAGCAGTTCTTC.

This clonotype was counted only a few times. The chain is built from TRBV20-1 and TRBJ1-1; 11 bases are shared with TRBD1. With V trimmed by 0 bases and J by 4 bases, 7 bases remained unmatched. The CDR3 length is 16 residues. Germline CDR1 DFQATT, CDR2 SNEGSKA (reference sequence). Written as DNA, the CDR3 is TGCAGTGCTAGAGATCTTTCGGGGACAGGGGGCACTGAAGCTTTCTTT. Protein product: CSARDLSGTGGTEAFF.

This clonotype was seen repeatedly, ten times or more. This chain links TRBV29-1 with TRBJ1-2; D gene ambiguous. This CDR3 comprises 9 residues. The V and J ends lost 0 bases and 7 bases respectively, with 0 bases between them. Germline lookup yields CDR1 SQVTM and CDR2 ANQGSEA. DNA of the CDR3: TGCAGCGTTGAAGATGGCTACACCTTC. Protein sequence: CSVEDGYTF. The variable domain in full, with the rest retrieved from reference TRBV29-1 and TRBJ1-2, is SAVISQKPSRDICQRGTSLTIQCQVDSQVTMMFWYRQQPGQSLTLIATANQGSEATYESGFVIDKFPISRPNLTFSTLTVSNMSPEDSSIYLCSVEDGYTFGSGTRLTVV.

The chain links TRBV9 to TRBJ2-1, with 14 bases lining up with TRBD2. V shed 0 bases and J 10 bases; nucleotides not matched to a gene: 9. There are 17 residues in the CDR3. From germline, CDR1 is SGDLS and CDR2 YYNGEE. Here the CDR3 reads CASSVVTGLAGVGEQFF. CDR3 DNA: TGTGCCAGCAGCGTAGTAACGGGACTAGCGGGAGTAGGGGAGCAGTTCTTC.

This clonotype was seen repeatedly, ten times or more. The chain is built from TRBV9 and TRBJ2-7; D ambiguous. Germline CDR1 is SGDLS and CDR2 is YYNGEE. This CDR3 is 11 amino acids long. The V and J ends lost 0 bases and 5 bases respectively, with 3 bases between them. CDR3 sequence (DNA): TGTGCCAGCAGCGTAGCGGACGAGCAGTACTTC. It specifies CASSVADEQYF.

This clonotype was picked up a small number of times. DNA of the CDR3: TGTGCCAGCAGCTTAGTTGTCGGGACTCAAGAGACCCAGTACTTC. As protein: CASSLVVGTQETQYF. The genes are TRBV7-9 and TRBJ2-5, with D tentatively TRBD2 (6 bases). The V end lost 1 base, the J end lost 2 bases, and 11 bases lay between the germline ends. The CDR3 has 15 amino acids. Per the germline V gene, CDR1 is SEHNR and CDR2 is FQNEAQ (reference sequence).

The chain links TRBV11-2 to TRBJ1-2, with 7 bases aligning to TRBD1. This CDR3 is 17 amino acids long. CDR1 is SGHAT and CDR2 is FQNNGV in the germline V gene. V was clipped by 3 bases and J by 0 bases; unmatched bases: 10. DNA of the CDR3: TGTGCCAGCAGCTTTCGACAGGGATTAGGGCCTAACTATGGCTACACCTTC. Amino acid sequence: CASSFRQGLGPNYGYTF.